This T cell receptor beta chain came from a study of blood T cell repertoires in COVID-19. TCRdb keeps only in-frame clones here, not all; method: immunoSEQ multiplex PCR. Here the sample spans 300,000 to 450,000 clones, around 87% being singletons. A Seattle source enrolled patients during active infection and followed them longitudinally. The V segment lost 4 bases and the J segment 11 bases; nucleotides outside the gene matches: 12. CDR1 MNHEY and CDR2 SVGEGT come from the germline V gene. The CDR3 has 14 amino acids. This rearrangement joins TRBV6-2 or TRBV6-3 to TRBJ1-1, with 8 nucleotides matching TRBD1. The specimen sequenced was peripheral blood. This TCR derives from a woman aged 55-69 years with COVID-19, enrolled during active disease. The CDR3 loop reads CASSFRTGLGGAFF. The DNA for the CDR3 is TGTGCCAGCAGTTTCCGGACAGGGCTAGGTGGGGCTTTCTTT.